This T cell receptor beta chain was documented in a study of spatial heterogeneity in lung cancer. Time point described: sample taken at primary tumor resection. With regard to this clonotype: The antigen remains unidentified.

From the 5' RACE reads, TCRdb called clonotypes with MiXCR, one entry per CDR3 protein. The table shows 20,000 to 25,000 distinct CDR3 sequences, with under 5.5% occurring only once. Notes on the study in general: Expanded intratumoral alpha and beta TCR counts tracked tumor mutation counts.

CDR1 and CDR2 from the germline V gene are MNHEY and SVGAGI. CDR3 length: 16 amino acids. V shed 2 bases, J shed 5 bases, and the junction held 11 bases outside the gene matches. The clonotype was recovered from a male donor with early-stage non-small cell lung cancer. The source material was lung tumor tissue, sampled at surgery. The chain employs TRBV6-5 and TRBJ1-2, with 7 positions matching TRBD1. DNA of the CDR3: TGTGCCAGCAGTTACCTGGCAAAGGGGGCTCGGTATGGCTACACCTTC. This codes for CASSYLAKGARYGYTF.